This T cell receptor (beta chain) was recovered during a study of cytomegalovirus exposure and HLA in healthy donors. 60 Vbeta and 13 Jbeta primers were used in PCR. Using immunoSEQ multiplex PCR, the repertoire was profiled, and TCRdb retains in-frame clones only, with some absent. Here the sample spans under 140,000 clones, roughly three quarters being singletons. Germline V gene lookup returns CDR1 MNHEY and CDR2 SVGAGI. The CDR3 sequence is 15 residues long. In regard to this clone: Its ends do not fully match the called genes, so a read error is possible.

The source is a man younger than 45 in good health and CMV-seropositive. The sample was PBMCs. The chain carries TRBV6-5 and TRBJ1-1, with 7 bases identical to TRBD1. CDR3 amino acids: CAGSYSGTVNTEAFF. DNA for the CDR3: TGTGCCGGCAGTTACTCAGGGACAGTGAACACTGAAGCTTTCTTT.